Presented here are 13 T cell receptor beta chains from one specimen sequenced in a study of cytomegalovirus exposure and HLA in healthy donors. A multiplex PCR was run with 60 Vbeta primers and 13 Jbeta primers. The protocol was immunoSEQ multiplex PCR, while the TCRdb copy is restricted to in-frame clones and leaves out a portion. In the table there are some 57,000 clones, 70% of which are singletons. Sequencing was carried out using PBMCs. Every receptor here comes from a woman aged 60-75 years in good health and CMV-seropositive.

The V and J genes are TRBV7-2 and TRBJ2-3, with D hard to call. Trimming took off 2 bases at V and 0 bases at J, with 6 bases between the two ends. The germline CDR1 and CDR2 sequences are SGHTA and FQGNSA. This CDR3 spans 14 amino acids. The CDR3: CASSLSRSTDTQYF. The CDR3 DNA reads TGTGCCAGCAGCTTATCCAGGAGCACAGATACGCAGTATTTT. The full variable domain, in which reference TRBV7-2 and TRBJ2-3 provide the parts outside the CDR3, is GAGVSQSPSNKVTEKGKDVELRCDPISGHTALYWYRQSLGQGLEFLIYFQGNSAPDKSGLPSDRFSAERTGGSVSTLTIQRTQQEDSAVYLCASSLSRSTDTQYFGPGTRLTVL.

V usage is TRBV9 and J usage is TRBJ1-1; 9 bases map to TRBD1. With V trimmed by 0 bases and J by 8 bases, 14 bases remained unmatched. CDR3 length equals 17 residues. Germline V gene data show CDR1 as SGDLS and CDR2 as YYNGEE. CDR3 nucleotide sequence: TGTGCCAGCAGCGTAGCCCCTCCGGGACAGGGAGTGGGCGAAGCTTTCTTT. This codes for CASSVAPPGQGVGEAFF.

The chain is built from TRBV11-2 and TRBJ2-2; the match to TRBD2 covers 7 bases. With V trimmed by 3 bases and J by 0 bases, 1 base remained unmatched. Germline assignment: CDR1 SGHAT and CDR2 FQNNGV. The CDR3 is 15 residues long. CDR3 nucleotides: TGTGCCAGCAGCTTGGCGGGGGCGAACACCGGGGAGCTGTTTTTT. Encoded protein: CASSLAGANTGELFF.

V is TRBV6-5 and J is TRBJ2-3, with 11 bases aligning to TRBD2. Germline V gene data show CDR1 as MNHEY and CDR2 as SVGAGI. Losses at the gene ends were 4 bases for V and 1 base for J; bases not matched to a gene: 4. The CDR3 runs to 16 residues. The chain's CDR3 is CASSSQTSGGTDTQYF. The CDR3 DNA sequence: TGTGCCAGCAGTTCTCAGACTAGCGGGGGCACAGATACGCAGTATTTT.

J is TRBJ2-4 and V is TRBV11-2; TRBD2 matches 8 bases. This CDR3 spans 16 amino acids. V trimming: 4 bases; J trimming: 4 bases; junction bases outside the gene matches: 9. Germline lookup yields CDR1 SGHAT and CDR2 FQNNGV. The CDR3 coding sequence is TGTGCCAGCAGCTCCATACGGGGGGGCACAAAAAACATTCAGTACTTC. This sequence encodes CASSSIRGGTKNIQYF.

V usage is TRBV9 and J usage is TRBJ1-1, with a weak D call TRBD1 (5 bases). V was cut by 1 base and J by 3 bases, with 13 bases left in between. Germline CDR1 SGDLS, CDR2 YYNGEE. The CDR3 length is 15 residues. CDR3 DNA sequence: TGTGCCAGCAGCGTATTGGAGGGGTGGGACACTGAAGCTTTCTTT. It encodes CASSVLEGWDTEAFF.

This clone was recorded only once. CDR3 amino acids: CASGFRNTEAFF. DNA of the CDR3: TGTGCCTCCGGTTTTCGTAACACTGAAGCTTTCTTT. The chain is built from TRBV10-3 and TRBJ1-1; no definite D call. This CDR3 region has 12 residues. V lost 11 bases to trimming and J lost 2 bases, with 12 bases between them. Looked up from germline, CDR1 is ENHRY and CDR2 is SYGVKD.

This rearrangement joins TRBV18 to TRBJ1-1; D is unresolved. V was clipped by 3 bases and J by 4 bases, with 15 bases between them. This CDR3 has 15 residues. Germline CDR1 reads KGHSH; CDR2 reads LQKENI. CDR3 nucleotide sequence: TGTGCCAGCTCACCCGTCGTCGGGTCCGTCACTGAAGCTTTCTTT. Encoded protein: CASSPVVGSVTEAFF.

The chain joins TRBV7-9 to TRBJ1-1, with TRBD1 matching over 8 bases. Germline V CDR1 and CDR2: SEHNR, FQNEAQ (reference sequence). The trim removed 3 bases at V and 10 bases at J, leaving 16 bases unmatched. This CDR3 spans 16 amino acids. CDR3 loop: CASSLAPAGQGGGAFF. The CDR3 DNA sequence: TGTGCCAGCAGCTTGGCCCCAGCCGGACAGGGAGGGGGAGCTTTCTTT.

This rearrangement joins TRBV9 to TRBJ2-2; D gene unclear. The CDR3 length is 13 residues. V lost 1 base and J lost 4, with 5 bases in between. CDR1 and CDR2 from the germline V gene are SGDLS and YYNGEE. The CDR3 nucleotides are TGTGCCAGCAGCGTACTGAGCACCGGGGAGCTGTTTTTT. This gives the protein CASSVLSTGELFF.

The V gene is TRBV11-2, the J gene TRBJ2-7; D is perhaps TRBD1 (5 bases). V lost 5 bases and J 3 bases, leaving 11 bases between the germline ends. This CDR3 spans 13 amino acids. CDR1 is SGHAT and CDR2 is FQNNGV in the germline V gene. DNA of the CDR3: TGTGCCAGCAGCCATGACAGTGTCTACGAGCAGTACTTC. This translates into CASSHDSVYEQYF.

The CDR3 loop is CSVWRVGQGRETQYF. CDR3 nucleotide sequence: TGCAGCGTATGGAGGGTGGGACAGGGGCGTGAGACCCAGTACTTC. This chain connects TRBV29-1 to TRBJ2-5; 10 bases fit TRBD1. The CDR3 spans 15 residues. CDR1 and CDR2 (germline): SQVTM, ANQGSEA. The ends lost 6 bases at V and 5 bases at J; junction bases unmatched: 12. Full variable domain (remainder filled in from reference TRBV29-1 and TRBJ2-5): SAVISQKPSRDICQRGTSLTIQCQVDSQVTMMFWYRQQPGQSLTLIATANQGSEATYESGFVIDKFPISRPNLTFSTLTVSNMSPEDSSIYLCSVWRVGQGRETQYFGPGTRLLVL.

The rearrangement joins TRBV10-3 to TRBJ2-7; 9 positions match TRBD2. Germline-derived CDR1 and CDR2 are ENHRY and SYGVKD. V shed 2 bases and J 0 bases; nucleotides not matched to a gene: 5. The CDR3 sequence is 16 residues long. The CDR3 DNA reads as TGTGCCATCAGTGAGCCGGGACTAGCTGACTCCTACGAGCAGTACTTC. Amino acid sequence: CAISEPGLADSYEQYF.